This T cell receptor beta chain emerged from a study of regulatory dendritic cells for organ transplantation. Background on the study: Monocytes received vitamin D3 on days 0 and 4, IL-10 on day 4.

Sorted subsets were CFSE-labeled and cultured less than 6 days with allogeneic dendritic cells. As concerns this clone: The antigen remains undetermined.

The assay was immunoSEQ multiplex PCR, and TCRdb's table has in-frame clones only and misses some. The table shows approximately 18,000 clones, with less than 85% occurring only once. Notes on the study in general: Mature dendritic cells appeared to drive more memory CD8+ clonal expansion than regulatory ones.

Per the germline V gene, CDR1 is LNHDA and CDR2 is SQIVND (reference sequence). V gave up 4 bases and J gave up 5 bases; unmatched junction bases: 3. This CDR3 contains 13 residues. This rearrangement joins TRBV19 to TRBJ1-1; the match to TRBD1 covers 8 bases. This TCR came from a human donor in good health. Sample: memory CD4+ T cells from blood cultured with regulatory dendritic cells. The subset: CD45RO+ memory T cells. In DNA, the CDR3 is TGTGCCAGTAGTAGTAACAGGGGGACTGAAGCTTTCTTT. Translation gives CASSSNRGTEAFF.